This record covers a single T cell receptor beta chain. The sample originates from a study of T cells in Graves' hyperthyroidism and ophthalmopathy. Amplification targeted TCR beta CDR3 regions from RNA transcripts. Using the HTBI primer set, a first-round RT-PCR was run on the TCR CDR3. TCRdb processed the multiplex PCR reads anew with MiXCR; each CDR3 protein has one entry. Counted here are approximately 400,000 distinct CDR3 sequences, 20% to 30% occurring once; the ten biggest clones make up roughly 80%. The V and J ends lost 0 bases and 0 bases, in that order; junction bases with no gene match: 5. CDR1 is SGHDN, CDR2 FVKESK, per germline. This CDR3 is built from 17 residues.

The sequence was obtained from a man aged 50 to 60 with Graves' hyperthyroidism. J is TRBJ2-7 and V is TRBV14; TRBD1 aligns across 10 bases. The specimen sequenced was blood. CDR3 residues: CASSQEGGQGNSYEQYF. In DNA, the CDR3 is TGTGCCAGCAGCCAAGAGGGGGGACAGGGGAACTCCTACGAGCAGTACTTC.